Sequencing of this T cell receptor (beta chain) was carried out in a study of cytomegalovirus exposure and HLA in healthy donors. This clone is a singleton in its sample. Its antigen is as yet unknown. General observations from the study: There were approximately 150 TCR beta chains listed as cytomegalovirus-associated. As a later analysis revealed, the rate of TCR association differed by HLA locus, with DRB1 most and HLA-C fewest. Being productive about 87% or about 30% of the time was typical of most TCR beta V segments in an earlier analysis.

PCR involved 60 Vbeta and 13 Jbeta primers. The method was immunoSEQ multiplex PCR; TCRdb's version includes in-frame clones alone and lacks a portion of them. The data contain tens of thousands of clones, 77% of them singletons. This CDR3 has 14 amino acids. Germline CDR1 and CDR2: SEHNR and FQNEAQ (reference sequence). V dropped 6 bases and J dropped 4; count of bases not matched to a gene: 9. Healthy bone marrow donors made up the donors. This receptor was identified in a man aged 30-40 years in good health and CMV-seronegative. Sequencing used PBMCs. This chain links TRBV7-9 with TRBJ2-7; 7 nucleotides agree with TRBD2. The CDR3 loop is CASSSSGIGYEQYF. The CDR3 region has the DNA TGTGCCAGCAGTTCGAGCGGGATTGGGTACGAGCAGTACTTC. The whole variable domain, remainder taken from reference TRBV7-9 and TRBJ2-7, is DTGVSQNPRHKITKRGQNVTFRCDPISEHNRLYWYRQTLGQGPEFLTYFQNEAQLEKSRLLSDRFSAERPKGSFSTLEIQRTEQGDSAMYLCASSSSGIGYEQYFGPGTRLTVT.